These 8 T cell receptor beta chains were sequenced from one sample in a study of identical twins. TCRdb called the 5' RACE reads again in MiXCR, with one record for every CDR3 protein. Found here are roughly 710,000 distinct CDR3 sequences, 5.5% to 7.5% of them singletons; the top ten hold 1.5% to 2%. Sequencing input: naive T cells sorted from blood. The receptors shown here come from a man younger than 35 in good health.

This clonotype came up many times. The rearrangement joins TRBV30 to TRBJ1-1; D is undetermined. Germline CDR1 is GTSNPN and CDR2 is SVGIG (reference sequence). V lost 5 bases and J 4 bases, leaving 5 bases between the germline ends. This CDR3 is 10 amino acids long. The CDR3 coding sequence is TGTGCCTGGGGACGCACTGAAGCTTTCTTT. Protein product: CAWGRTEAFF.

This clonotype has at least ten counts. This sequence joins TRBV29-1 and TRBJ2-3, with 7 bases aligning to TRBD2. There are 15 residues in the CDR3. V lost 3 bases to trimming and J lost 0 bases; unmatched junction nucleotides: 6. Germline-derived CDR1 and CDR2 are SQVTM and ANQGSEA. The CDR3 region has the DNA TGCAGCGTTGAGGGTTCGGGAGGTAGCACAGATACGCAGTATTTT. Translation: CSVEGSGGSTDTQYF.

The V call is TRBV5-5, the J call TRBJ1-1; 7 nucleotides align to TRBD1. Losses at the gene ends were 2 bases for V and 7 bases for J; bases not matched to a gene: 2. There are 12 residues in the CDR3. Per the germline V gene, CDR1 is SGHKS and CDR2 is YYEKEE (reference sequence). Here the CDR3 DNA reads TGTGCCAGCAGCTTATGGGACAGTGAAGCTTTCTTT. Protein sequence: CASSLWDSEAFF.

The chain carries TRBV4-1 and TRBJ2-5; a possible D gene is TRBD1 (6 bases). CDR3 length: 14 amino acids. V lost 5 bases and J lost 2, with 12 bases in between. CDR1 is MGHRA, CDR2 YSYEKL, per germline. In DNA, the CDR3 is TGCGCCAGCAGCACCCGACAGGAACAAGAGACCCAGTACTTC. It codes for CASSTRQEQETQYF.

This clonotype showed up many times. The chain combines TRBV5-1 with TRBJ2-1, with TRBD1 matching 9 bases. The V segment lost 4 bases and the J segment 0 bases; nucleotides outside the gene matches: 20. From germline, CDR1 is SGHRS and CDR2 YFSETQ. CDR3 size: 21 residues. The CDR3: CASSSRRTGQGPQSSYNEQFF. In DNA form, the CDR3 reads TGCGCCAGCAGCAGTCGTCGTACGGGACAGGGACCACAAAGCTCCTACAATGAGCAGTTCTTC.

This clonotype was detected only a few times. The chain couples TRBV7-9 to TRBJ1-1; D ambiguous. V was shortened by 4 bases and J by 0 bases, with 9 bases between the two germline ends. Germline CDR1 and CDR2: SEHNR and FQNEAQ (reference sequence). The CDR3 is 14 amino acids. The CDR3 DNA sequence: TGTGCCAGCAGCTCATTCGAGATGAACACTGAAGCTTTCTTT. Amino acids: CASSSFEMNTEAFF. The whole variable domain, remainder taken from reference TRBV7-9 and TRBJ1-1, is DTGVSQNPRHKITKRGQNVTFRCDPISEHNRLYWYRQTLGQGPEFLTYFQNEAQLEKSRLLSDRFSAERPKGSFSTLEIQRTEQGDSAMYLCASSSFEMNTEAFFGQGTRLTVV.

This clonotype came up many times. The chain combines TRBV7-8 with TRBJ1-2; D remains unclear. Germline CDR1 and CDR2: SGHVS and FQNEAQ. Trimming shortened V by 2 bases and J by 6 bases, and 10 bases separated the two germline ends. This CDR3 has 13 amino acids. The CDR3 region is CASSLRSVDGYTF. In nucleotides, the CDR3 is TGTGCCAGCAGCTTACGGTCAGTGGATGGCTACACCTTC. Variable domain in full (rest from reference TRBV7-8 and TRBJ1-2): GAGVSQSPRYKVAKRGQDVALRCDPISGHVSLFWYQQALGQGPEFLTYFQNEAQLDKSGLPSDRFFAERPEGSVSTLKIQRTQQEDSAVYLCASSLRSVDGYTFGSGTRLTVV.

This chain joins TRBV6-2 or TRBV6-3 and TRBJ2-7; TRBD1 is a possible D gene (6 bases). The V gene's germline CDR1 is MNHEY and CDR2 SVGEGT. Trimming removed 7 bases from V and 7 bases from J, with 20 bases in between. There are 14 residues in the CDR3. The CDR3 DNA sequence: TGTGCCAGCATTCACGCGCAGGGGAAGTTGGAGCAGTACTTC. Protein product: CASIHAQGKLEQYF.